The next 10 T cell receptor beta chains were all read from a single sample in a study of T cell repertoires in cytomegalovirus infection. TCRdb recomputed calls from the reads with MiXCR, one row per CDR3 protein. The profile covers roughly 110,000 distinct CDR3 sequences, with 30% appearing a single time and around 41% taken by the ten largest. Antigens of these TCRs are unknown. The sequences come from CD8+ T cells from cultured PBMCs, collected from culture after CMV antigen stimulation. Receptors were obtained from a human donor in good health (CMV status not recorded). Some clones in this sample may be carry-over from other donors' samples.

The chain joins TRBV6-5 to TRBJ2-5; 7 bases fit TRBD2. The ends lost 2 bases at V and 7 bases at J; junction bases unmatched: 7. Germline lookup yields CDR1 MNHEY and CDR2 SVGAGI. The length of the CDR3 is 14 residues. The CDR3 coding sequence is TGTGCCAGCAGTTACGGGGGGGGGATAGGGACCCAGTACTTC. It codes for CASSYGGGIGTQYF.

The sample holds many counts of this clonotype. The chain has TRBV7-2 and TRBJ1-4; possible D gene TRBD1, 5 bases. The CDR3 sequence is 13 residues long. Germline V gene sequence: CDR1 SGHTA, CDR2 FQGNSA. The V end was cut by 3 bases, the J end by 7 bases, with 9 bases between. The CDR3 DNA is TGTGCCAGCAGCTTCTTCAGGGCTGAAAAACTGTTTTTT. It encodes CASSFFRAEKLFF.

In this sample, this clonotype turned up a few times. The gene calls are TRBV12-3 or TRBV12-4 and TRBJ2-5; D is perhaps TRBD1 (6 bases). The CDR3 is 14 amino acids. Trimming shortened V by 6 bases and J by 2 bases, and 13 bases separated the two germline ends. This chain's CDR3 is CASSPTGQQETQYF. CDR3 nucleotides: TGTGCCAGCAGCCCCACAGGGCAGCAAGAGACCCAGTACTTC.

This clonotype was recorded a few times. This rearrangement joins TRBV12-3 or TRBV12-4 to TRBJ1-1, with 10 bases fitting TRBD1. V lost 2 bases and J lost 4; bases outside the gene matches: 4. CDR3 length equals 15 residues. The CDR3 region has the DNA TGTGCCAGCAGTTTAAGCGGGACAGGGGCCACTGAAGCTTTCTTT. Translation: CASSLSGTGATEAFF.

Of note for this clonotype: At one end, the junction sequence differs from germline, possibly due to a read error. The chain joins TRBV11-3 to TRBJ2-1; 7 nucleotides agree with TRBD2. This CDR3 spans 14 amino acids. Looked up from germline, CDR1 is SGHNT and CDR2 is YENEEA. CDR3 DNA sequence: TGTGCCAGCAGCCTCGGGGGGAGGGCCAATGAGCAGCTCTTC. This sequence encodes CASSLGGRANEQLF.

The V call is TRBV27, the J call TRBJ1-4; D call uncertain. The germline CDR1 and CDR2 sequences are MNHEY and SMNVEV (reference sequence). Trimming removed 6 bases at V and 1 base at J, with 9 bases between. This CDR3 contains 14 residues. CDR3 coding DNA: TGTGCCAGCAGGCCCGGCAAAACTAATGAAAAACTGTTTTTT. It codes for CASRPGKTNEKLFF. Supplemented by reference TRBV27 and TRBJ1-4, the full variable domain reads EAQVTQNPRYLITVTGKKLTVTCSQNMNHEYMSWYRQDPGLGLRQIYYSMNVEVTDKGDVPEGYKVSRKEKRNFPLILESPSPNQTSLYFCASRPGKTNEKLFFGSGTQLSVL.

The J gene is TRBJ1-1, the V gene TRBV7-6, with 9 bases identical to TRBD1. CDR1 and CDR2 from the germline V gene are SGHVS and FNYEAQ. The CDR3 totals 14 residues. Trimming cost V 7 bases and J 5 bases; bases outside gene matches: 8. The CDR3 reads CASTTGTGLTEAFF. CDR3 nucleotides: TGTGCCAGCACAACCGGGACAGGGTTGACTGAAGCTTTCTTT.

V is TRBV4-2 and J is TRBJ1-1, with a possible D match to TRBD1 (6 bases). Germline CDR1 and CDR2: LGHNA and YNFKEQ. The V and J ends lost 0 bases and 1 base respectively, with 12 bases between them. The CDR3 loop spans 16 amino acids. This CDR3 reads CASSQEPGGENTEAFF. CDR3 DNA sequence: TGTGCCAGCAGCCAAGAACCGGGGGGCGAGAACACTGAAGCTTTCTTT.

The count of this clonotype is one. The chain carries TRBV28 and TRBJ2-2, with 7 positions matching TRBD2. Germline CDR1 is MDHEN and CDR2 is SYDVKM. The CDR3 is 16 residues long. V lost 1 base and J lost 3; bases outside the gene matches: 5. CDR3 protein: CASSLLGGTDTGELFF. The CDR3 DNA follows: TGTGCCAGCAGTTTATTGGGAGGGACCGACACCGGGGAGCTGTTTTTT.

The V and J genes are TRBV7-6 and TRBJ2-7, with unresolved D. V was cut by 5 bases and J by 5 bases, with 13 bases left in between. The CDR3 consists of 13 residues. Germline CDR1 SGHVS, CDR2 FNYEAQ. CDR3 protein: CASSPALWNEQYF. DNA of the CDR3: TGTGCCAGCAGCCCGGCCCTTTGGAACGAGCAGTACTTC.